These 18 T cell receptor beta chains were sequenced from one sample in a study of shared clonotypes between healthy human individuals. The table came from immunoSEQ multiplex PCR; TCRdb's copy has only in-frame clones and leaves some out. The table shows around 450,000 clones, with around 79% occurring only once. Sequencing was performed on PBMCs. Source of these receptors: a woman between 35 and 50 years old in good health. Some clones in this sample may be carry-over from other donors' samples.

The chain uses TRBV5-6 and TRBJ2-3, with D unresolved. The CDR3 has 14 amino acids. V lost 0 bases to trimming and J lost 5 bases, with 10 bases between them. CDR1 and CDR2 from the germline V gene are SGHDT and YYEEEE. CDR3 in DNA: TGTGCCAGCAGCTTGGTTAGGTTGGGAGATACGCAGTATTTT. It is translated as CASSLVRLGDTQYF.

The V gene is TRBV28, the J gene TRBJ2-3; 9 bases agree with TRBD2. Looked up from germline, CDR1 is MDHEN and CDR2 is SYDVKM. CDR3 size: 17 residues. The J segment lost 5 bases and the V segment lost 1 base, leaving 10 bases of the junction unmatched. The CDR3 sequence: CASSLFGRTSVRDTQYF. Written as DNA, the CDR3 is TGTGCCAGCAGTTTATTTGGGCGGACTAGCGTGAGAGATACGCAGTATTTT. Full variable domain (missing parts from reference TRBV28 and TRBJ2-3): DVKVTQSSRYLVKRTGEKVFLECVQDMDHENMFWYRQDPGLGLRLIYFSYDVKMKEKGDIPEGYSVSREKKERFSLILESASTNQTSMYLCASSLFGRTSVRDTQYFGPGTRLTVL.

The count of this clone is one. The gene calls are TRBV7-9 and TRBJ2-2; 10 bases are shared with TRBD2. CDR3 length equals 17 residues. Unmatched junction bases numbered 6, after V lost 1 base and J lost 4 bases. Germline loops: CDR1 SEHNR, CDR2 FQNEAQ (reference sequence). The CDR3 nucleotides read TGTGCCAGCAGCTTAGGAGCGGGGGGGACTTTCACCGGGGAGCTGTTTTTT. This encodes CASSLGAGGTFTGELFF.

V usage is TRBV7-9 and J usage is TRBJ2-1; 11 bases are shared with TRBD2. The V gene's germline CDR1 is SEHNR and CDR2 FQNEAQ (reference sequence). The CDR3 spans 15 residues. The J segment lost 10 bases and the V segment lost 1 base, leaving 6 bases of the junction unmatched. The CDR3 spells CASSLEGLAALEQFF. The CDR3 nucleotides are TGTGCCAGCAGCTTAGAGGGACTAGCGGCCCTAGAGCAGTTCTTC.

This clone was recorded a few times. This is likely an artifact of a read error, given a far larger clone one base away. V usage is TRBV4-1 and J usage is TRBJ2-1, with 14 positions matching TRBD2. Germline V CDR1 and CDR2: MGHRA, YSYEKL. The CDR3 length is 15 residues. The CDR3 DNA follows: TGCACCAGCAGCCCGGGACTAGCGGGAGAGAATGAGCAGTTCTTC. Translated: CTSSPGLAGENEQFF.

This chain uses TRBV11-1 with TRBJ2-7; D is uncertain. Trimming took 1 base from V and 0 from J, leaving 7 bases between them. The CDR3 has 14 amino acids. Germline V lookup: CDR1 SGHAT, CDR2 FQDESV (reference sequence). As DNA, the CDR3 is TGTGCCAGCAGCTTAGGGCTCGACTCCTACGAGCAGTACTTC. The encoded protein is CASSLGLDSYEQYF. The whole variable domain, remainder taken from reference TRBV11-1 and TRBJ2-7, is EAEVAQSPRYKITEKSQAVAFWCDPISGHATLYWYRQILGQGPELLVQFQDESVVDDSQLPKDRFSAERLKGVDSTLKIQPAELGDSAMYLCASSLGLDSYEQYFGPGTRLTVT.

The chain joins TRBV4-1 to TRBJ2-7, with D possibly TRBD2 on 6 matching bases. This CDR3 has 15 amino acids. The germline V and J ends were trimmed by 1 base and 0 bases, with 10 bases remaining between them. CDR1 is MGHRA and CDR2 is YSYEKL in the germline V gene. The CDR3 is CASSQVAVSSYEQYF. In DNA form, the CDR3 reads TGCGCCAGCAGCCAAGTAGCGGTGAGCTCCTACGAGCAGTACTTC.

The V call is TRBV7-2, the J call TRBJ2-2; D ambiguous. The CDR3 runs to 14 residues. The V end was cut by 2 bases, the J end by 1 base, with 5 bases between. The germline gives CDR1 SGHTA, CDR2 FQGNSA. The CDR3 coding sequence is TGTGCCAGCAGCTTATTTGGGAACACCGGGGAGCTGTTTTTT. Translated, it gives CASSLFGNTGELFF.

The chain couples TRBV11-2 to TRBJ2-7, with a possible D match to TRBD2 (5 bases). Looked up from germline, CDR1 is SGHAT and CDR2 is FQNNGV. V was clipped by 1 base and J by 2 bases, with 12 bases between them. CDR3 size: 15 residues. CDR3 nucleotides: TGTGCCAGCAGCTTAGGTCTTCGAGGGACCTACGAGCAGTACTTC. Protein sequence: CASSLGLRGTYEQYF.

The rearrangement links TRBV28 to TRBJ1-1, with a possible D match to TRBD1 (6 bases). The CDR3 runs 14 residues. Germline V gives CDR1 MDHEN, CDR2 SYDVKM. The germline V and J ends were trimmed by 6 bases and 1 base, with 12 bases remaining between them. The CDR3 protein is CASRTPTGNTEAFF. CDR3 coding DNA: TGTGCCAGCAGGACCCCGACAGGGAACACTGAAGCTTTCTTT.

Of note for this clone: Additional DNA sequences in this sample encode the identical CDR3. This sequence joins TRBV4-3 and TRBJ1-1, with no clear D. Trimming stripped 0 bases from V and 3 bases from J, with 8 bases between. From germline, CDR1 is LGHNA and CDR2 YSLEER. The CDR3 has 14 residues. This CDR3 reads CASSQDPSDTEAFF. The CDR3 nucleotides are TGCGCCAGCAGCCAAGATCCCTCCGACACTGAAGCTTTCTTT.

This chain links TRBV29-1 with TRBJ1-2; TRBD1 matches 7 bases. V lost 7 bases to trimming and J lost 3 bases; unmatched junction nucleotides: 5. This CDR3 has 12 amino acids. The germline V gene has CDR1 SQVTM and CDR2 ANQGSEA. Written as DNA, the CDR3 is TGCAGCGCACAGGGGCGGCACTATGGCTACACCTTC. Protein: CSAQGRHYGYTF.

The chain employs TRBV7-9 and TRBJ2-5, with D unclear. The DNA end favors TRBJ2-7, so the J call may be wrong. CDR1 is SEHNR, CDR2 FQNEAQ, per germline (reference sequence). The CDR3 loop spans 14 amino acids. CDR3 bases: TGTGCCAGCAGCTTAGGAACAGAACCCTACGAGCAGTACTTC. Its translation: CASSLGTEPYEQYF.

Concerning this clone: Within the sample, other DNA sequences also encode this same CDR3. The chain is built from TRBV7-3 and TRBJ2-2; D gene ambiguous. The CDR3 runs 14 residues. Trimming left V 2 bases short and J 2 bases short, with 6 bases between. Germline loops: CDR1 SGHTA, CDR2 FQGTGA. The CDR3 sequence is CASSLGLNTGELFF. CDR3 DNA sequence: TGTGCCAGCAGCTTAGGTCTTAACACCGGGGAGCTGTTTTTT.

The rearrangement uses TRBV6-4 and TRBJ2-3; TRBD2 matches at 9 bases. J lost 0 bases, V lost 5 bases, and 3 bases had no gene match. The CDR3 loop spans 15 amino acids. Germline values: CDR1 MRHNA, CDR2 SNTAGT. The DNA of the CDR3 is TGTGCCAGCAGTCCCACTAGCGGGAGCACAGATACGCAGTATTTT. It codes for CASSPTSGSTDTQYF.

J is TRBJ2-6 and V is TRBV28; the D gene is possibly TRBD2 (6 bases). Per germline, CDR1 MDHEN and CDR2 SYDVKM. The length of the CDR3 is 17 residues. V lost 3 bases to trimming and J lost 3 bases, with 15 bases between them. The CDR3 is CASSLVGLANGANVLTF. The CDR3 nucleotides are TGTGCCAGCAGTTTGGTGGGTCTAGCGAATGGGGCCAACGTCCTGACTTTC. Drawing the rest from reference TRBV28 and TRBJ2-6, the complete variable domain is DVKVTQSSRYLVKRTGEKVFLECVQDMDHENMFWYRQDPGLGLRLIYFSYDVKMKEKGDIPEGYSVSREKKERFSLILESASTNQTSMYLCASSLVGLANGANVLTFGAGSRLTVL.

In nucleotides, the CDR3 is TGTGCCTGGTCCGGACAGGCTGAAGCTTTCTTT. Its translation: CAWSGQAEAFF. This chain joins TRBV30 and TRBJ1-1; TRBD1 matches at 7 bases. Germline V gene sequence: CDR1 GTSNPN, CDR2 SVGIG (reference sequence). V was clipped by 5 bases and J by 6 bases; unmatched bases: 3. This CDR3 is built from 11 residues.

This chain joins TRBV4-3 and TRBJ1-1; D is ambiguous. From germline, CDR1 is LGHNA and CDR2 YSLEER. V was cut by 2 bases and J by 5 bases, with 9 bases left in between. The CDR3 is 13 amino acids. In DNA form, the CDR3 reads TGCGCCAGCAGCCAACTCGTGGGGACTGAAGCTTTCTTT. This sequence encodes CASSQLVGTEAFF.